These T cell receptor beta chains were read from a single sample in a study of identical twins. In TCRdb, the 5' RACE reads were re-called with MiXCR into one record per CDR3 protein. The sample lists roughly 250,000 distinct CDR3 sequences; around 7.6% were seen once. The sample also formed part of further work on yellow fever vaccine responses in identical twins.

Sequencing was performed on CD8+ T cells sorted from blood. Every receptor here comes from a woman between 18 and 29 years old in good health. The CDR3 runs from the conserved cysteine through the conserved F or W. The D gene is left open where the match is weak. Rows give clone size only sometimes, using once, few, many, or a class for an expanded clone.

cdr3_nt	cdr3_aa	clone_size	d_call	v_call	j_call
TGTGCCAGCAGACCTACGACAGGGGCCCGGGGGACTGAAGCTTTCTTT	CASRPTTGARGTEAFF	few	TRBD1	TRBV11-2	TRBJ1-1
TGTGCCAGCAGCTTGGCACGGGGGCTTCACAATGAGCAGTTCTTC	CASSLARGLHNEQFF	.	.	TRBV5-5	TRBJ2-1
TGCGCCAGCAGCTTGGTGTCAGGACAAGAGACCCAGTACTTC	CASSLVSGQETQYF	many	.	TRBV5-1	TRBJ2-5
TGCGCCAGCAGCCAAGATATATACAATGAGCAGTTCTTC	CASSQDIYNEQFF	many	.	TRBV4-1	TRBJ2-1
TGTGCCACCAGCAGAGATCAAACCTCAGCCTACGAGCAGTACTTC	CATSRDQTSAYEQYF	many	.	TRBV15	TRBJ2-7
TGCAGCATTGGCCCGAGCTCCTACAATGAGCAGTTCTTC	CSIGPSSYNEQFF	few	.	TRBV29-1	TRBJ2-1
TGCGCCAGCAGCCATGGACAGGCTGATCTACATCGAGCTTTCTTT	CASSHGQADLHRAFF	.	TRBD1	TRBV5-1	TRBJ1-1
TGTGCCAGCAGTGTTACAGGAGCCGGTGAGACCCAGTACTTC	CASSVTGAGETQYF	few	.	TRBV28	TRBJ2-5
TGTGCCAGCAGTTTTTTGGCTAGCTCCTACGAGCAGTACTTC	CASSFLASSYEQYF	many	.	TRBV12-3/TRBV12-4	TRBJ2-7
TGTGCCAGCCAACCGGGACAGAACACCGGGGAGCTGTTTTTT	CASQPGQNTGELFF	.	.	TRBV27	TRBJ2-2
TGTGCCAGCAGTCTTCTCAACACCCAGGGCATTCGAGATACGCAGTATTTT	CASSLLNTQGIRDTQYF	many	.	TRBV28	TRBJ2-3
TGTGCCAGCAGTGAGACAGGCGAAAATTCACCCCTCCACTTT	CASSETGENSPLHF	many	.	TRBV6-1	TRBJ1-6
TGTGCCAGCAGCTTCGGGACAGCCACCTCCTACGAGCAGTACTTC	CASSFGTATSYEQYF	many	TRBD1	TRBV7-2	TRBJ2-7
TGTGCCAGCAAGAGGCGGGAGTGGTACAATGAGCAGTTCTTC	CASKRREWYNEQFF	many	TRBD2	TRBV7-2	TRBJ2-1
TGTGCCAGCATTGGACTAGCGGGATCCTACAATGAGCAGTTCTTC	CASIGLAGSYNEQFF	.	TRBD2	TRBV5-5	TRBJ2-1
TGTGCCAGCAGTGAATACAGTGGCAGAAGCTATAATTCACCCCTCCACTTT	CASSEYSGRSYNSPLHF	.	.	TRBV2	TRBJ1-6
TGTGCCAGCAGTCCCACCGGGACAGACTATGGCTACACCTTC	CASSPTGTDYGYTF	many	TRBD1	TRBV12-3/TRBV12-4	TRBJ1-2
TGTGCCAGCAGCCAAGATGGGGATGAGCAGTTCTTC	CASSQDGDEQFF	many	.	TRBV14	TRBJ2-1
TGTGCCAGCAGCTTGTACAGGGGGATGAACACTGAAGCTTTCTTT	CASSLYRGMNTEAFF	many	TRBD1	TRBV5-6	TRBJ1-1
TGTGCCAGCAGTTACTTACAGGCTACGGCCAAAAACATTCAGTACTTC	CASSYLQATAKNIQYF	.	.	TRBV6-5	TRBJ2-4
TGTGCCAGCACCTTCTCCCTGCAGCCCTACGAGCAGTACTTC	CASTFSLQPYEQYF	.	.	TRBV28	TRBJ2-7
TGTGCCAGCAGTGAAGCGCTCACCTCTGGAAACACCATATATTTT	CASSEALTSGNTIYF	few	.	TRBV6-1	TRBJ1-3
TGTGCCAGCAGCTTACCTCAGGGAATGGCCAATGAGCAGTTCTTC	CASSLPQGMANEQFF	many	.	TRBV7-9	TRBJ2-1
TGTGCCAGCAACATACTAGCGGGCCGCCAGGGGGATACGCAGTATTTT	CASNILAGRQGDTQYF	few	TRBD2	TRBV28	TRBJ2-3
TGTGCCAGCAGTGACCTCACTGGACTCACAGATACGCAGTATTTT	CASSDLTGLTDTQYF	.	.	TRBV25-1	TRBJ2-3
TGCAGCGTTGTGGGACTAGCGGTAACAGATACGCAGTATTTT	CSVVGLAVTDTQYF	.	TRBD2	TRBV29-1	TRBJ2-3
TGTGCCAGCAGCTTCCGAGCGGCCGAGCAGTACTTC	CASSFRAAEQYF	.	.	TRBV7-9	TRBJ2-7
TGCGCCAGCAGCCAAGATGCTCCGCCGGGAAGGCCCGGGGAGCTGTTTTTT	CASSQDAPPGRPGELFF	.	.	TRBV4-1	TRBJ2-2
TGCGCCAGCAGCCCTAGGACAGGGGAGTACACTGAAGCTTTCTTT	CASSPRTGEYTEAFF	few	TRBD1	TRBV4-1	TRBJ1-1
TGCGCCAGCAGCTTGGCCTGGACAGAAGACTTTAACACTGAAGCTTTCTTT	CASSLAWTEDFNTEAFF	many	.	TRBV5-1	TRBJ1-1
TGTGCCATCAGTGACGTCTATAGCGGGAGGGCCTTAGAGACCCAGTACTTC	CAISDVYSGRALETQYF	.	TRBD2	TRBV10-3	TRBJ2-5
TGTGCCAGCAGCCAACGGGACAGGGGGCCCTACGAGCAGTACTTC	CASSQRDRGPYEQYF	.	TRBD1	TRBV5-5	TRBJ2-7
TGTGCCAGCAGTTGGTTCAGGCTCTCCTACAATGAGCAGTTCTTC	CASSWFRLSYNEQFF	many	.	TRBV12-3/TRBV12-4	TRBJ2-1
TGTGCCAGCAGCTTGGGGGCTAGCCACGAGCAGTTCTTC	CASSLGASHEQFF	many	.	TRBV5-6	TRBJ2-1
TGTGCCAGCAGCTTAGGCAGGGACGCTGAAGCTTTCTTT	CASSLGRDAEAFF	.	.	TRBV7-6	TRBJ1-1
TGTGCCAGCAGTGTAAGGACAGGGAAGGTTGAGCAGTTCTTC	CASSVRTGKVEQFF	few	TRBD1	TRBV25-1	TRBJ2-1
TGTGCCAGCAGCTTAGCGGCCAGCTCCTACGAGCAGTACTTC	CASSLAASSYEQYF	few	.	TRBV7-9	TRBJ2-7
TGTGCCAGCAGTGAAAGACCGAGAACTAGCACAGATACGCAGTATTTT	CASSERPRTSTDTQYF	many	.	TRBV25-1	TRBJ2-3
TGTGCCAGCAGTGAAGGTGGGGGGACAGGAGTGTCCCATGGCTACACCTTC	CASSEGGGTGVSHGYTF	many	TRBD1	TRBV25-1	TRBJ1-2
TGTGCCAGCAGCCGGAGCGAGGGGCCCCTTTTTAACACCGGGGAGCTGTTTTTT	CASSRSEGPLFNTGELFF	many	.	TRBV11-3	TRBJ2-2
TGTGCCAGCAGCCAAGATACGTGGGACCCACGATCACTGTTCTTC	CASSQDTWDPRSLFF	many	.	TRBV4-2	TRBJ2-1
TGTGCCAGCAGCCCGGATCCTAGGCGCGTCACAGATACGCAGTATTTT	CASSPDPRRVTDTQYF	.	.	TRBV3-1	TRBJ2-3